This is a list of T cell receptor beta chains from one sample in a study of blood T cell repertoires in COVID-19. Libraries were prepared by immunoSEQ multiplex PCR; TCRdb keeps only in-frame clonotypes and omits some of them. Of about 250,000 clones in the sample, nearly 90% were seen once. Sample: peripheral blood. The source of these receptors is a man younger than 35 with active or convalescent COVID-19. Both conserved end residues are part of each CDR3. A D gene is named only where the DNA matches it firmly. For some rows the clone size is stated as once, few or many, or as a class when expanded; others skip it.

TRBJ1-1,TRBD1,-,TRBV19,CASSISRGSEAFF,TGTGCCAGTAGTATCTCCAGGGGGAGTGAAGCTTTCTTT
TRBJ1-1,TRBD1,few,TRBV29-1,CSVGLGQGGLTEAFF,TGCAGCGTTGGCTTGGGACAGGGAGGACTCACTGAAGCTTTCTTT
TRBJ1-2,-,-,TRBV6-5,CASSYSRANYGYTF,TGTGCCAGCAGTTACTCACGGGCTAACTATGGCTACACCTTC
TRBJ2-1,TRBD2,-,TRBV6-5,CASSRPGLATEQFF,TGTGCCAGCAGTCGGCCGGGACTAGCGACTGAGCAGTTCTTC
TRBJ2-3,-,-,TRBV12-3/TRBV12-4,CASSFPERAQYF,TGTGCCAGCAGTTTCCCCGAGCGCGCGCAGTATTTT
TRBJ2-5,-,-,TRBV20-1,CSASDSLETQYF,TGCAGTGCTAGTGATTCTTTAGAGACCCAGTACTTC
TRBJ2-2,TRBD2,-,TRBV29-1,CSVDRLAGAGELFF,TGCAGCGTTGACCGACTAGCGGGAGCCGGGGAGCTGTTTTTT
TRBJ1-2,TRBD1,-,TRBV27,CASSLRPGGLDGYTF,TGTGCCAGCAGTTTACGTCCAGGGGGTCTGGATGGCTACACCTTC
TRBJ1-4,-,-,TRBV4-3,CASSQDYREGAKLFF,TGCGCCAGCAGCCAAGATTATCGGGAGGGAGCAAAACTGTTTTTT
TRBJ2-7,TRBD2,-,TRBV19,CASGPGLAAYEQYF,TGTGCCAGTGGACCGGGACTAGCGGCCTACGAGCAGTACTTC
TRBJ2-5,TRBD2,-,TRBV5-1,CASIGTSGVQETQYF,TGCGCCAGCATAGGGACTAGCGGGGTCCAAGAGACCCAGTACTTC
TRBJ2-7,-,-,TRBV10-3,CAVRETEPLGEQYF,TGTGCCGTAAGGGAGACGGAACCCCTGGGCGAGCAGTACTTC
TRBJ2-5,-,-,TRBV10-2,CASSEVGETQYF,TGCGCCAGCAGTGAAGTCGGGGAGACCCAGTACTTC
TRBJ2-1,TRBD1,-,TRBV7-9,CASSFSGTGRGEQFF,TGTGCCAGCAGCTTTTCCGGGACAGGGCGTGGGGAGCAGTTCTTC
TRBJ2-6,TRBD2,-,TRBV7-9,CASSLRLAPSSGANVLTF,TGTGCCAGCAGCCTCCGACTAGCGCCTAGCTCTGGGGCCAACGTCCTGACTTTC
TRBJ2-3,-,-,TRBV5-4,CASSRPGTEARTDTQYF,TGTGCCAGCAGCCGACCAGGGACTGAAGCGCGCACAGATACGCAGTATTTT
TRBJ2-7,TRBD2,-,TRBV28,CASSLTSGAYEQYF,TGTGCCAGCAGTCTAACTAGCGGTGCCTACGAGCAGTACTTC
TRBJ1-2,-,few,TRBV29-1,CSVGRLPDNYGYTF,TGCAGCGTTGGGAGGCTACCGGATAACTATGGCTACACCTTC
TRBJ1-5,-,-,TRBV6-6,CAATVSGKGQPQHF,TGTGCCGCGACTGTTTCGGGGAAAGGGCAGCCCCAGCATTTT
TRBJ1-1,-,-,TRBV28,CASRGPSEGNTEAFF,TGTGCCAGCAGAGGCCCGAGCGAAGGGAACACTGAAGCTTTCTTT
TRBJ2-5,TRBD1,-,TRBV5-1,CASSHQGAEETQYF,TGCGCCAGCAGCCACCAGGGGGCCGAAGAGACCCAGTACTTC
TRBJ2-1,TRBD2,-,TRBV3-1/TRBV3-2,CASSQDATSALRYNEQFF,TGTGCCAGCAGCCAAGATGCTACTAGCGCATTACGATACAATGAGCAGTTCTTC
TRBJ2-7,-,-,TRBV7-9,CASSPRDRTPYEQYF,TGTGCCAGCAGCCCCCGAGACAGGACCCCCTACGAGCAGTACTTC
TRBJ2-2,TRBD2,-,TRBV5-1,CASSLAGGRAGTGELFF,TGCGCCAGCAGCTTGGCTGGCGGGAGGGCCGGCACCGGGGAGCTGTTTTTT
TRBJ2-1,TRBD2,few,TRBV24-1,CATSDSGTSMGNEQFF,TGTGCCACCAGTGATTCCGGGACTAGCATGGGGAATGAGCAGTTCTTC
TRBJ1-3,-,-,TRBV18,CASSRVPTGLPLGNTIYF,TGTGCCAGCTCACGGGTCCCCACAGGTTTACCTCTGGGAAACACCATATATTTT
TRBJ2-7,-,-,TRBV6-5,CASRTQTTAIYEQYF,TGTGCCAGCAGGACGCAGACGACAGCAATTTACGAGCAGTACTTC
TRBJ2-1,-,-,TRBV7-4,CASSPAKQAVNEQFF,TGTGCCAGCAGCCCCGCGAAGCAGGCTGTAAATGAGCAGTTCTTC
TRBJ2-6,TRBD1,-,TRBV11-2,CASSARDRPFSGANVLTF,TGTGCCAGCAGCGCCCGGGACAGGCCCTTCTCTGGGGCCAACGTCCTGACTTTC
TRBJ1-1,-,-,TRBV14,CASSPGRGRAEAFF,TGTGCCAGCAGCCCAGGCAGGGGCCGCGCTGAAGCTTTCTTT
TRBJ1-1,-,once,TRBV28,CASSAGPMNTEAFF,TGTGCCAGCAGTGCGGGACCCATGAACACTGAAGCTTTCTTT
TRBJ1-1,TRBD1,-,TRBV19,CASRRQGANEAFF,TGTGCCAGTAGGAGGCAGGGGGCAAATGAAGCTTTCTTT
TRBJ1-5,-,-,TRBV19,CASSILNSLRGNQPQHF,TGTGCCAGTAGTATCCTTAACAGTCTCCGGGGGAATCAGCCCCAGCATTTT
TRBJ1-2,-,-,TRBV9,CASSSGARKGYTF,TGTGCCAGCAGCAGCGGGGCTCGCAAGGGCTACACCTTC
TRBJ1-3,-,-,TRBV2,CASSESGLGNTIYF,TGTGCCAGCAGTGAGTCAGGGCTAGGAAACACCATATATTTT
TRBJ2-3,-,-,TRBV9,CASSVGDTQYF,TGTGCCAGCAGCGTCGGGGATACGCAGTATTTT
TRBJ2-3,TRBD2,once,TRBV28,CASGRAGVDTQYF,TGTGCCAGCGGGCGGGCGGGAGTAGATACGCAGTATTTT
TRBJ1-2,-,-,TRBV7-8,CASSPGPANYGYTF,TGTGCCAGCAGCCCTGGCCCAGCTAACTATGGCTACACCTTC
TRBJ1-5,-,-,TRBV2,CASSEERGGQPQHF,TGTGCCAGCAGTGAAGAAAGGGGGGGTCAGCCCCAGCATTTT
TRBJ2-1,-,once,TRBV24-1,CATSESSGTGDNEQFF,TGTGCCACCAGTGAATCATCCGGGACTGGCGACAATGAGCAGTTCTTC
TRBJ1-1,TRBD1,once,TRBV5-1,CASSSTQGATEAFF,TGCGCCAGCAGCTCGACCCAGGGGGCTACTGAAGCTTTCTTT
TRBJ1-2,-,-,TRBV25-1,CASSDPGQNYGYTF,TGTGCCAGCAGTGACCCCGGACAGAACTATGGCTACACCTTC